The 15 T cell receptor beta chains below were found in one sample sequenced in a study of T cells after yellow fever vaccination. TCRdb itself ran the 5' RACE reads through MiXCR, one entry per CDR3 protein. The repertoire holds a few hundred thousand distinct CDR3 sequences, with approximately 8% as singletons. This specimen consisted of PBMCs, obtained roughly seven weeks after the first yellow fever vaccination. These TCRs come from a man aged 18 to 30 who received the YFV17D yellow fever vaccine.

The chain is built from TRBV5-4 and TRBJ2-3; possible D gene TRBD2, 5 bases. Trimming cost V 5 bases and J 3 bases, with 13 bases left between them. This CDR3 is 14 amino acids long. Germline V gene sequence: CDR1 SGHNT, CDR2 YYREEE (reference sequence). CDR3 nucleotides: TGTGCCAGCAGAGGGATCCCGGGGACAGATACGCAGTATTTT. Amino acid sequence: CASRGIPGTDTQYF.

The chain couples TRBV12-3 or TRBV12-4 to TRBJ2-7, with D unclear. The CDR3 spans 11 residues. The V end was cut by 6 bases, the J end by 5 bases, with 8 bases between. The CDR3 region has the DNA TGTGCCAGCAGCTATGCGCACGAGCAGTACTTC. Its protein product is CASSYAHEQYF.

There are a few counts of this clonotype. The J gene is TRBJ1-6, the V gene TRBV5-4; weak D call: TRBD1 (5 bases). With 9 bases removed from V and 9 bases from J, the gap between germline ends came to 25 bases. The germline gives CDR1 SGHNT, CDR2 YYREEE (reference sequence). This CDR3 contains 16 residues. The CDR3: CATQGSFLSESSPLHF. In DNA, the CDR3 is TGTGCCACGCAGGGTTCTTTTTTATCAGAAAGTTCACCCCTCCACTTT.

This clonotype was detected only a few times. The chain recombines TRBV11-2 with TRBJ1-1; no definite D call. V lost 1 base to trimming and J lost 11 bases, with 14 bases between them. The CDR3 extends over 13 amino acids. Per the germline V gene, CDR1 is SGHAT and CDR2 is FQNNGV. The CDR3 loop reads CASSLVRARAAFF. In nucleotides, the CDR3 is TGTGCCAGCAGCTTAGTGCGGGCTCGGGCGGCTTTCTTT. Supplemented by reference TRBV11-2 and TRBJ1-1, the full variable domain reads EAGVAQSPRYKIIEKRQSVAFWCNPISGHATLYWYQQILGQGPKLLIQFQNNGVVDDSQLPKDRFSAERLKGVDSTLKIQPAKLEDSAVYLCASSLVRARAAFFGQGTRLTVV.

The chain links TRBV4-2 to TRBJ2-7; D is perhaps TRBD2 (6 bases). The CDR3 runs to 14 residues. Germline CDR1 LGHNA, CDR2 YNFKEQ. V lost 8 bases and J 1 base, leaving 15 bases between the germline ends. The CDR3 bases are TGTGCCAGCGGCGCGGGCGGGGAGTCCTACGAGCAGTACTTC. Protein product: CASGAGGESYEQYF.

The sample holds many counts of this clonotype. This sequence joins TRBV7-9 and TRBJ1-2; D is undetermined. Trimming took off 5 bases at V and 4 bases at J, with 8 bases between the two ends. The germline V gene has CDR1 SEHNR and CDR2 FQNEAQ (reference sequence). The CDR3 covers 12 residues. The CDR3 protein is CASSPTGYGYTF. The CDR3 DNA sequence: TGTGCCAGCAGCCCTACGGGCTATGGCTACACCTTC.

Comment on this clonotype: This clone may be a read error of a much larger clone one base away. The V gene is TRBV5-1, the J gene TRBJ2-2; D gene ambiguous. The CDR3 loop spans 15 amino acids. Per the germline V gene, CDR1 is SGHRS and CDR2 is YFSETQ. The V end was cut by 7 bases, the J end by 8 bases, with 21 bases between. Here the CDR3 DNA reads TGCGCCAGCCCTTGGGCCCGAGCCCTTGTTGGGGAGCTGTTTTTT. This sequence encodes CASPWARALVGELFF.

The chain carries TRBV10-3 and TRBJ2-3; TRBD2 is a possible D gene (6 bases). The germline CDR1 and CDR2 sequences are ENHRY and SYGVKD. This CDR3 is 15 amino acids long. V shed 7 bases and J shed 4 bases, with 18 bases lying between them. The DNA for the CDR3 is TGTGCCATCACCAACGCCGGGGGAGTCCCAGATACGCAGTATTTT. This encodes CAITNAGGVPDTQYF.

This clonotype has a handful of counts. The chain links TRBV9 to TRBJ1-4; TRBD1 is a possible D gene (6 bases). The CDR3 consists of 15 residues. V was clipped by 4 bases and J by 1 base, with 11 bases between them. CDR1 and CDR2 (germline): SGDLS, YYNGEE. The CDR3 region is CASSPHRVTNEKLFF. The CDR3 DNA reads as TGTGCCAGCAGCCCCCACAGGGTAACTAATGAAAAACTGTTTTTT.

This clonotype has a handful of counts. This chain joins TRBV5-1 and TRBJ1-4, with a weak D call TRBD1 (6 bases). This CDR3 region has 14 residues. V was pared by 0 bases and J by 7 bases, with 10 bases between. Per the germline V gene, CDR1 is SGHRS and CDR2 is YFSETQ. The chain's CDR3 is CASSLEAQGEKLFF. Written as DNA, the CDR3 is TGCGCCAGCAGCTTGGAGGCACAGGGTGAAAAACTGTTTTTT.

This chain joins TRBV7-9 and TRBJ1-1, with TRBD1 as a possible D gene (5 bases). V dropped 5 bases and J dropped 8 bases, with 18 bases sitting between them. Germline values: CDR1 SEHNR, CDR2 FQNEAQ (reference sequence). This CDR3 contains 14 residues. The CDR3 reads CASSPLMERGEAFF. Written as DNA, the CDR3 is TGTGCCAGCAGCCCCCTAATGGAAAGGGGAGAAGCTTTCTTT.

The chain combines TRBV7-2 with TRBJ2-7; the D is unclear. V was clipped by 2 bases and J by 6 bases, with 11 bases between them. CDR1 is SGHTA, CDR2 FQGNSA, per germline. The CDR3 has 13 residues. The CDR3 spells CASSLSPGTEQYV. CDR3 DNA: TGTGCCAGCAGCTTAAGTCCGGGCACCGAGCAGTACGTC.

This clonotype was observed many times. The chain employs TRBV7-8 and TRBJ2-7; D remains unclear. CDR1 and CDR2 (germline): SGHVS, FQNEAQ. Trimming removed 4 bases at V and 7 bases at J, with 17 bases between. The CDR3 runs 14 residues. The CDR3 sequence: CASSSGVGQFEQYV. The CDR3 bases are TGTGCCAGCAGCTCGGGCGTAGGGCAATTTGAGCAGTACGTC.

This clonotype was observed at least ten times. The chain carries TRBV5-1 and TRBJ2-3, with 7 bases aligning to TRBD1. J was trimmed by 2 bases and V by 5 bases; bases with no gene match: 5. CDR3 length: 14 amino acids. Germline loops: CDR1 SGHRS, CDR2 YFSETQ. The CDR3 DNA is TGCGCCAGCAGGAGACAGGGATTCACAGATACGCAGTATTTT. This translates into CASRRQGFTDTQYF.

Only a few counts were recorded for this clonotype. The chain recombines TRBV5-6 with TRBJ2-7, with a weak D call TRBD1 (5 bases). Germline values: CDR1 SGHDT, CDR2 YYEEEE. The ends were cut back, 0 bases at V and 1 base at J, with 8 bases in the middle. The CDR3 sequence is 14 residues long. The CDR3 sequence: CASSLEGRSYEQYV. The CDR3 DNA reads TGTGCCAGCAGCTTGGAGGGGCGGTCCTACGAGCAGTACGTC.